The clone carrying this T cell receptor beta chain was seen just once. Germline CDR1 and CDR2: KGHSH and LQKENI. V lost 5 bases to trimming and J lost 2 bases, with 16 bases between them. The CDR3 is 15 amino acids. The record originates from a study of T cells and Merkel cell carcinoma outcomes. The protocol was immunoSEQ multiplex PCR, while the TCRdb copy is restricted to in-frame clones and leaves out a portion. The sample consists of about 9,200 clones, around 80% of them appearing once. The rearrangement joins TRBV18 to TRBJ2-7; a weak D match, TRBD2 (5 bases). This TCR was recovered from a human donor with Merkel cell carcinoma. Input material: tumor tissue from Merkel cell carcinoma. CDR3 sequence (DNA): TGTGCCAGCTCATCAAAGGGAGCGGTTCCCTACGAGCAGTACTTC. Protein product: CASSSKGAVPYEQYF.